Listed below are T cell receptor beta chains from one sample, sequenced in a study of memory CD4+ T cells and cytomegalovirus serostatus. Here immunoSEQ multiplex PCR was the method, and the copy in TCRdb shows in-frame clones only, minus some. The table includes 35,000 to 50,000 clones, around 80% detected once. The sample consisted of memory CD4+ T cells from blood. The source of these receptors is an adult in good health and CMV-seronegative. Each CDR3 is given with its conserved first and last residue. D genes are given only for firm matches. Clone size is stated in some rows and not others, as once, few, many or a class when expanded.

- TRBJ1-1 few TRBV6-1 TGTGCCCATCGGAGGGACACTGAAGCTTTCTTT CAHRRDTEAFF
- TRBJ1-2 - TRBV6-1 TGTGCCAGCATTCCCGGGTCCTTCTATGGCTACACCTTC CASIPGSFYGYTF
- TRBJ2-1 - TRBV11-2 TGTGCCAGCAGCTTAGGGGTCACCTACAATGAGCAGTTCTTC CASSLGVTYNEQFF
- TRBJ2-5 - TRBV18 TGTGCCAGCTCACCGAAAGAGACCCAGTACTTC CASSPKETQYF
TRBD1 TRBJ2-3 - TRBV10-1 TGCGCCAGCAGTGATTCAGGGGGTTCGTCAGATACGCAGTATTTT CASSDSGGSSDTQYF
- TRBJ2-2 - TRBV5-4 TGTGCCAGCAGCTTAGACACCGGGGAGCTGTTTTTT CASSLDTGELFF
TRBD1 TRBJ2-5 - TRBV5-1 TGCGCCAGCAGCTTCAGTGGGACAGGAACCCAAGAGACCCAGTACTTC CASSFSGTGTQETQYF
- TRBJ2-2 - TRBV2 TGTGCCAGTAGAGAACAGGGCCCTGGCGGGGAGCTGTTTTTT CASREQGPGGELFF
- TRBJ2-7 - TRBV20-1 TGCAGTGCTAGTAACGGAAACGAGCAGTACTTC CSASNGNEQYF
TRBD1 TRBJ2-1 medium-sized TRBV19 TGTGCCAGTAAACAGGACAGGAGCTCCTACAATGAGCAGTTCTTC CASKQDRSSYNEQFF
TRBD1 TRBJ1-1 - TRBV19 TGTGCCAGTAGGAGACCACAGGGGACTGAAGCTTTCTTT CASRRPQGTEAFF
- TRBJ2-7 - TRBV10-2 TGCGCCAGCAGTGATAGACGCTACGAGCAGTACTTC CASSDRRYEQYF
- TRBJ1-5 - TRBV30 TGTGCCTGGAGACGGGACACCAATCAGCCCCAGCATTTT CAWRRDTNQPQHF
- TRBJ1-2 few TRBV5-4 TGTGCCAGCAGAGAAGACCAGGGTGGCTATGGCTACACCTTC CASREDQGGYGYTF
- TRBJ1-2 - TRBV4-2 TGTGCCAGCAGCCAAGGGGCCCAGAACCAGTATGGCTACACCTTC CASSQGAQNQYGYTF
TRBD2 TRBJ2-7 - TRBV11-2 TGTGCCAGCCGTAGCGGGCCTTACGAGCAGTACTTC CASRSGPYEQYF
TRBD1 TRBJ1-3 - TRBV4-2 TGTGCCAGCAGCCAAGACGACAGGGCTGGAAACACCATATATTTT CASSQDDRAGNTIYF
- TRBJ2-5 - TRBV30 TGTGCCTGGAGTGTTCAGGAGACCCAGTACTTC CAWSVQETQYF
TRBD1 TRBJ1-3 - TRBV10-3 TGTGCCATCAGTGTTGGACAGGGGGCCTTTGGAAACACCATATATTTT CAISVGQGAFGNTIYF
- TRBJ2-1 - TRBV29-1 TGCAGCGGGGGTGTGCGTGAGCAGTTCTTC CSGGVREQFF
- TRBJ2-1 - TRBV25-1 TGTGCCAGCAGGGGAACCTACAATGAGCAGTTCTTC CASRGTYNEQFF
TRBD1 TRBJ1-4 - TRBV6-6 TGTGCCAGCATGACTCAGGGGGGGCAGGGAAAACTGTTTTTT CASMTQGGQGKLFF
TRBD1 TRBJ1-1 - TRBV28 TGTGCCAGCACATCAGGGGGCAAGAACACTGAAGCTTTCTTT CASTSGGKNTEAFF
TRBD1 TRBJ2-1 - TRBV15 TGTGCCACCAGCAGCGCGACAGGGGAGAATGAGCAGTTCTTC CATSSATGENEQFF
- TRBJ1-1 - TRBV10-2 TGCGCCAGCAGTGACAGGAACACTGAAGCTTTCTTT CASSDRNTEAFF
- TRBJ2-1 - TRBV7-6 TGTGCCAGCAGCTTAGGACAGTCCTACAATGAGCAGTTCTTC CASSLGQSYNEQFF
TRBD1 TRBJ2-7 - TRBV5-1 TGCGCCAGCAGCTTGAGGACAGGGGGAAGTGACGAGCAGTACTTC CASSLRTGGSDEQYF
TRBD2 TRBJ2-1 - TRBV5-1 TGCGCCAGCAGCTTGGGGACTAGCGGGAGTTTGCATGAGCAGTTCTTC CASSLGTSGSLHEQFF
TRBD2 TRBJ2-7 - TRBV5-1 TGCGCCAGCAGCTTGGTGCGGCGGGGGGAACACGAGCAGTACTTC CASSLVRRGEHEQYF
- TRBJ1-4 - TRBV5-1 TGCGCCAGCAGCTCTAGGTTACCAACAGGGAGCGGGGCCTCAACTAATGAAAAACTGTTTTTT CASSSRLPTGSGASTNEKLFF
- TRBJ1-1 - TRBV7-8 TGTGCCAGCAGCCTGAGGAAAGGGACTGAAGCTTTCTTT CASSLRKGTEAFF
- TRBJ1-2 - TRBV6-1 TGTGCCAGCAGTGAAGTGACGTTAGGGGGAGCCATCTATTACGGCTACACCTTC CASSEVTLGGAIYYGYTF
- TRBJ1-4 - TRBV2 TGTGCCAGCAATCGGGGGGTGGCTAATGAAAAACTGTTTTTT CASNRGVANEKLFF
- TRBJ1-1 - TRBV11-3 TGTGCCAGCAGCTCCAGGGGTGGCACTGAAGCTTTCTTT CASSSRGGTEAFF
TRBD1 TRBJ1-1 - TRBV6-1 TGTGCCAGCAGTATGGACAGGGGATGGACTGAAGCTTTCTTT CASSMDRGWTEAFF
- TRBJ1-1 - TRBV9 TGTGCCAGCAGCGGCGCCGGGACATTGAACACTGAAGCTTTCTTT CASSGAGTLNTEAFF
- TRBJ1-1 once TRBV7-9 TGTGCCAGCAGCTTAAGGTCCGAGGAAGCTTTCTTT CASSLRSEEAFF
- TRBJ1-6 - TRBV6-5 TGTGCCAGCACACGAGAAGGGAAGGATTCACCCCTCCACTTT CASTREGKDSPLHF
- TRBJ1-3 - TRBV6-1 TGTGCCAGCAGTGCCTGGACAGCTTCTGGAAACACCATATATTTT CASSAWTASGNTIYF
TRBD1 TRBJ1-6 once TRBV19 TGTGCCAGTAGTATGGACAGGGGGCTACCGTTTTCACCCCTCCACTTT CASSMDRGLPFSPLHF
- TRBJ2-2 - TRBV12-5 TGTGCTAGTGGTTTGAGGCCGGGGGCCACCGGGGAGCTGTTTTTT CASGLRPGATGELFF
- TRBJ1-3 - TRBV11-2 TGTGCCAGCAGCTTAGACCAGCGTGGAAACACCATATATTTT CASSLDQRGNTIYF
TRBD1 TRBJ1-1 - TRBV6-5 TGTGCCAGCAGTTTTCGGACAGGTTTAAGTCAAGCTTTCTTT CASSFRTGLSQAFF
TRBD1 TRBJ1-5 medium-sized TRBV2 TGTGCCAGCAACCAGGGGGGGATCGGCAATCAGCCCCAGCATTTT CASNQGGIGNQPQHF
TRBD2 TRBJ2-5 - TRBV6-6 TGTGCCAGCAGATCGAGGACTAGCGGACAAGAGACCCAGTACTTC CASRSRTSGQETQYF
- TRBJ1-4 - TRBV5-8 TGTGCCAGCAGCTTGGGCAGCCCGAAATCTAATGAAAAACTGTTTTTT CASSLGSPKSNEKLFF
TRBD1 TRBJ1-2 - TRBV25-1 TGTGCCAGCAGGGACAGGAACTATGGCTACACCTTC CASRDRNYGYTF
TRBD1 TRBJ1-4 - TRBV2 TGTGCCAGCAGTGCCGGGACAGGGGATGAAAAACTGTTTTTT CASSAGTGDEKLFF
TRBD1 TRBJ1-2 - TRBV6-5 TGTGCCAGCAGTTACAGAGGGGGCGATGGCTACACCTTC CASSYRGGDGYTF
- TRBJ1-1 few TRBV5-5 TGTGCCAGCAGCGCGGGACTGATGAACACTGAAGCTTTCTTT CASSAGLMNTEAFF
TRBD1 TRBJ1-5 - TRBV30 TGTGCCTGGAGTGCAGGGGGCGGAGGGCAGCCCCAGCATTTT CAWSAGGGGQPQHF
TRBD2 TRBJ2-3 - TRBV5-6 TGTGCCAGCAGCTTGAACGTGGGGGGGAAGTATTTT CASSLNVGGKYF
- TRBJ2-5 - TRBV7-2 TGTGCCAGCAGCTTAATGCAGGGTGGGGAGACCCAGTACTTC CASSLMQGGETQYF
- TRBJ1-2 - TRBV7-2 TGTGCCAGCAGCTGGATGACCGGCTACACCTTC CASSWMTGYTF
TRBD1 TRBJ1-1 - TRBV18 TGTGCCAGCTCACCGGACAGGGGGGAGACTGAAGCTTTCTTT CASSPDRGETEAFF
TRBD1 TRBJ1-5 - TRBV18 TGTGCCAGCTCAGATGGGACAGCTCAGCCCCAGCATTTT CASSDGTAQPQHF
- TRBJ2-7 - TRBV5-1 TGCGCCAGCAGTTTTGAACCCTCTTACGAGCAGTACTTC CASSFEPSYEQYF
- TRBJ2-7 - TRBV28 TGTGCCAGCAGTTCGACCGGGACAACGTGGTACGAGCAGTACTTC CASSSTGTTWYEQYF
- TRBJ1-6 - TRBV5-4 TGTGCCAGCAGCCGAAAAGATTCACCCCTCCACTTT CASSRKDSPLHF